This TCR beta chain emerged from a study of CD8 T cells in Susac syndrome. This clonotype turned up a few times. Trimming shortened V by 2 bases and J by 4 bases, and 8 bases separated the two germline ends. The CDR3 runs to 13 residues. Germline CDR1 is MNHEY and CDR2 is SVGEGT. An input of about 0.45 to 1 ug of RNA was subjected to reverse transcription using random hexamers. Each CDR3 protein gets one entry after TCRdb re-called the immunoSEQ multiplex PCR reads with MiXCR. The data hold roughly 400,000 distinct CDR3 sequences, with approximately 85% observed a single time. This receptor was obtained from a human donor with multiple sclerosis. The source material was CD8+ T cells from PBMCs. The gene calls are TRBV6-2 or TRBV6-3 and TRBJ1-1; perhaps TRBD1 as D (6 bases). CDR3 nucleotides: TGTGCCAGCAGTTACGGGGGGCTCACTGAAGCTTTCTTT. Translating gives CASSYGGLTEAFF.